The 3 T cell receptor beta chains below all came from one sample that was sequenced in a study of blood T cell repertoires in COVID-19. Assay used: immunoSEQ multiplex PCR; TCRdb lists only in-frame clones, some missing. The sample records over 100,000 clones, around nine tenths being singletons. The sequenced material came from peripheral blood. The receptors here all came from a human donor in a cohort sampled during active COVID-19.

The rearrangement uses TRBV3-1 (or the pseudogene TRBV3-2) and TRBJ1-5; a weak D match, TRBD1 (5 bases). Per germline, CDR1 LGHDT and CDR2 YNNKEL (reference sequence). V lost 4 bases to trimming and J lost 1 base, with 26 bases between them. The CDR3 is 20 residues long. CDR3 nucleotide sequence: TGTGCCAGCAGCCGATTACAGGCAGGCCTTCCAGTGGGAAGCAATCAGCCCCAGCATTTT. It encodes CASSRLQAGLPVGSNQPQHF.

Points on this clone: The junction does not match germline at one end; this may be a read error. The CDR3 spells CASSLRREVAF. CDR3 nucleotide sequence: TGTGCCAGCAGCTTAAGACGGGAGGTCGCATTC. The chain carries TRBV7-2 and TRBJ2-7; 7 bases match TRBD2. The CDR3 consists of 11 residues. Germline V CDR1 and CDR2: SGHTA, FQGNSA. Full variable domain (missing parts from reference TRBV7-2 and TRBJ2-7): GAGVSQSPSNKVTEKGKDVELRCDPISGHTALYWYRQSLGQGLEFLIYFQGNSAPDKSGLPSDRFSAERTGGSVSTLTIQRTQQEDSAVYLCASSLRREVAFGPGTRLTVT.

V usage is TRBV5-1 and J usage is TRBJ2-7; 9 bases are a match to TRBD2. The CDR3 runs to 14 residues. Germline V gene data show CDR1 as SGHRS and CDR2 as YFSETQ. V was clipped by 2 bases and J by 4 bases; unmatched bases: 4. CDR3 protein: CASSFLAGSYEQYF. The CDR3 DNA is TGCGCCAGCAGCTTCCTAGCGGGATCATACGAGCAGTACTTC.